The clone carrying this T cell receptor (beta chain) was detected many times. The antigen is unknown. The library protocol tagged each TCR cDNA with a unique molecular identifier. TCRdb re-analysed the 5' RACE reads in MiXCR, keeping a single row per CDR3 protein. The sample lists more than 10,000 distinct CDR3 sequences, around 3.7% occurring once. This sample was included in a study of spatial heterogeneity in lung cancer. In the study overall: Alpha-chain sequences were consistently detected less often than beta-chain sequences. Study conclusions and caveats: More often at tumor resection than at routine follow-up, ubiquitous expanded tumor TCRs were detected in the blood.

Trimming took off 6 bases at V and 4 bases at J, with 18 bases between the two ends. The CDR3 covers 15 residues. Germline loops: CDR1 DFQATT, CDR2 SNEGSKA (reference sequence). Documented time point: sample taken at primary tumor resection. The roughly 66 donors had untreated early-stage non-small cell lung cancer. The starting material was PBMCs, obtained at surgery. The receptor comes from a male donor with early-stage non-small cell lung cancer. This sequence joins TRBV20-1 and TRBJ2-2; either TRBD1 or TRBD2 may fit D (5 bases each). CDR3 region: CSAAGDAQGTGELFF. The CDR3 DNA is TGCAGTGCCGCCGGGGACGCCCAGGGCACCGGGGAGCTGTTTTTT.